The 30 T cell receptor beta chains given below trace back to one sample, sequenced in a study of T cell changes during pregnancy in multiple sclerosis. Using immunoSEQ multiplex PCR, the repertoire was profiled, and TCRdb retains in-frame clones only, with some absent. The table has some 93,000 clones, 91% seen once; the top ten hold approximately 1.6%. The input for sequencing was peripheral blood, taken after pregnancy. The receptors here all came from a female donor in good health, enrolled as a control in a pregnancy study.

The CDR3 coding sequence is TGTGCCAGCAGTTTGGGAGGCCCAGTCAGCTCTGGAAACACCATATATTTT. Translated: CASSLGGPVSSGNTIYF. This chain connects TRBV28 to TRBJ1-3; D is unresolved. Germline V gene sequence: CDR1 MDHEN, CDR2 SYDVKM. The CDR3 sequence is 17 residues long. V lost 3 bases, J lost 0 bases, and 15 bases lay in between.

The J gene is TRBJ1-1, the V gene TRBV7-9, with D perhaps matching TRBD1 (6 bases). The ends were cut back, 6 bases at V and 3 bases at J, with 14 bases in the middle. The CDR3 contains 14 residues. CDR1 SEHNR and CDR2 FQNEAQ come from the germline V gene (reference sequence). The CDR3 reads CASSHEQGYTEAFF. DNA for the CDR3: TGTGCCAGCAGTCATGAACAGGGCTACACTGAAGCTTTCTTT.

The V gene is TRBV19, the J gene TRBJ2-7, with TRBD1 matching 7 bases. This CDR3 region has 14 residues. Trimming cost V 8 bases and J 3 bases; bases outside gene matches: 10. CDR1 and CDR2 (germline): LNHDA, SQIVND (reference sequence). CDR3: CASSRSGQSYEQYF. In nucleotides, the CDR3 is TGTGCCAGTTCCCGATCGGGACAGAGCTACGAGCAGTACTTC.

The gene calls are TRBV15 and TRBJ2-5; 9 bases map to TRBD1. The CDR3 sequence is 16 residues long. Trimming at V came to 5 bases and at J to 0 bases, leaving 7 bases not matched to a gene. Germline-derived CDR1 and CDR2 are LNHNV and YYDKDF (reference sequence). Here the CDR3 DNA reads TGTGCCACCAGCCGGACAGGGGCTGGGTACCAAGAGACCCAGTACTTC. Translated: CATSRTGAGYQETQYF.

The V gene is TRBV27, the J gene TRBJ1-3; D gene uncertain. Germline V gene data show CDR1 as MNHEY and CDR2 as SMNVEV (reference sequence). Trimming left V 6 bases short and J 0 bases short, with 15 bases between. This CDR3 region has 16 residues. CDR3 nucleotide sequence: TGTGCCAGCAGGCCCCTCTCGCGGTTCTCTGGAAACACCATATATTTT. This translates into CASRPLSRFSGNTIYF.

The chain recombines TRBV9 with TRBJ1-2; 8 bases match TRBD1. Germline V lookup: CDR1 SGDLS, CDR2 YYNGEE. The CDR3 spans 19 residues. V lost 3 bases, J lost 4 bases, and 20 bases stayed unmatched. The CDR3 is CASSAGGVVGAGTGYGYTF. DNA of the CDR3: TGTGCCAGCAGCGCGGGAGGCGTAGTAGGAGCCGGGACAGGCTATGGCTACACCTTC.

V is TRBV5-6 and J is TRBJ2-2, with TRBD2 matching 12 bases. CDR3 length: 15 residues. The V gene end was trimmed by 4 bases and the J gene end by 7 bases; junction bases not matched to a gene: 5. Germline V gene data show CDR1 as SGHDT and CDR2 as YYEEEE. The CDR3 loop reads CASSPSGGASGELFF. The CDR3 nucleotides are TGTGCCAGCAGCCCTAGCGGGGGGGCAAGCGGGGAGCTGTTTTTT.

This chain joins TRBV2 and TRBJ1-5; TRBD1 agrees at 8 bases. The germline V gene has CDR1 SNHLY and CDR2 FYNNEI. The V and J ends lost 7 bases and 6 bases, in that order; junction bases with no gene match: 14. The CDR3 spans 16 residues. The CDR3 coding sequence is TGTGCCAGCACCGAGGAGCTTTTTACAGGGGGTCAGCCCCAGCATTTT. Protein: CASTEELFTGGQPQHF.

To note about this clone: Distinct nucleotide sequences in the sample also encode this CDR3. The chain has TRBV4-3 and TRBJ2-3; the match to TRBD1 covers 9 bases. The CDR3 loop spans 15 amino acids. Per germline, CDR1 LGHNA and CDR2 YSLEER. V lost 0 bases, J lost 4 bases, and 2 bases stayed unmatched. The CDR3 sequence is CASSQERTGADTQYF. CDR3 nucleotides: TGCGCCAGCAGCCAAGAGAGGACAGGGGCAGATACGCAGTATTTT.

The V and J genes are TRBV6-1 and TRBJ1-3; 11 nucleotides agree with TRBD1. The J segment lost 8 bases and the V segment lost 7 bases, leaving 10 bases of the junction unmatched. CDR1 is MNHNS, CDR2 SASEGT, per germline. This CDR3 is 15 amino acids long. CDR3 loop: CASTSGGTGGDTIYF. The CDR3 DNA follows: TGTGCCAGCACCTCCGGAGGGACAGGGGGGGACACCATATATTTT.

The gene calls are TRBV7-3 and TRBJ2-3; the match to TRBD2 covers 7 bases. Germline V gene lookup returns CDR1 SGHTA and CDR2 FQGTGA. The CDR3 totals 15 residues. V gave up 4 bases and J gave up 1 base; unmatched junction bases: 5. CDR3 coding DNA: TGTGCCAGCAGCTCTCAGGCGGGGGGCACAGATACGCAGTATTTT. This translates into CASSSQAGGTDTQYF.

The gene calls are TRBV18 and TRBJ2-3; possible D gene TRBD1, 6 bases. V was clipped by 3 bases and J by 6 bases, with 22 bases between them. This CDR3 contains 17 residues. Germline CDR1 KGHSH, CDR2 LQKENI. CDR3 coding DNA: TGTGCCAGCTCACCCAGCGTCCCAGGGGCCCCGGGGGATACGCAGTATTTT. Its protein is CASSPSVPGAPGDTQYF.

This chain joins TRBV28 and TRBJ2-1; TRBD1 aligns across 8 bases. The CDR3 has 15 residues. CDR1 and CDR2 from the germline V gene are MDHEN and SYDVKM. V was clipped by 5 bases and J by 5 bases; unmatched bases: 8. The CDR3: CASSTLDRVHNEQFF. CDR3 in DNA: TGTGCCAGCAGTACCCTGGACAGGGTCCACAATGAGCAGTTCTTC.

V usage is TRBV9 and J usage is TRBJ1-1; no reliable D call. Trimming stripped 1 base from V and 1 base from J, with 14 bases between. CDR1 is SGDLS, CDR2 YYNGEE, per germline. CDR3 length equals 16 residues. The CDR3 nucleotides read TGTGCCAGCAGCGTAAGTTCTTGGGCCGCGAACACTGAAGCTTTCTTT. This sequence encodes CASSVSSWAANTEAFF. Full variable domain (outside the CDR3, taken from reference TRBV9 and TRBJ1-1): DSGVTQTPKHLITATGQRVTLRCSPRSGDLSVYWYQQSLDQGLQFLIQYYNGEERAKGNILERFSAQQFPDLHSELNLSSLELGDSALYFCASSVSSWAANTEAFFGQGTRLTVV.

The V and J genes are TRBV29-1 and TRBJ2-1, with D perhaps TRBD2 (5 bases). From germline, CDR1 is SQVTM and CDR2 ANQGSEA. The CDR3 has 14 amino acids. Deletions cut 4 bases from V and 0 bases from J, with 10 bases between. The chain's CDR3 is CSVVGESSYNEQFF. The CDR3 DNA sequence: TGCAGCGTTGTTGGGGAGAGCTCCTACAATGAGCAGTTCTTC.

In its sample, this clone was seen a few times. This chain joins TRBV9 and TRBJ2-1; 10 nucleotides agree with TRBD2. The germline V gene encodes CDR1 SGDLS and CDR2 YYNGEE. This CDR3 has 14 residues. Losses at the gene ends were 6 bases for V and 7 bases for J; bases not matched to a gene: 7. The CDR3 spells CASTRRAGGNEQFF. The DNA for the CDR3 is TGTGCCAGCACAAGGAGAGCGGGGGGGAATGAGCAGTTCTTC. The variable domain in full, completed from reference TRBV9 and TRBJ2-1, reads DSGVTQTPKHLITATGQRVTLRCSPRSGDLSVYWYQQSLDQGLQFLIQYYNGEERAKGNILERFSAQQFPDLHSELNLSSLELGDSALYFCASTRRAGGNEQFFGPGTRLTVL.

This chain connects TRBV7-9 to TRBJ1-4; TRBD1 agrees at 7 bases. The germline gives CDR1 SEHNR, CDR2 FQNEAQ (reference sequence). The J segment lost 7 bases and the V segment lost 3 bases, leaving 5 bases of the junction unmatched. This CDR3 region has 14 residues. CDR3 in amino acids: CASSFEGAGEKLFF. CDR3 nucleotide sequence: TGTGCCAGCAGCTTCGAGGGGGCGGGTGAAAAACTGTTTTTT.

This sequence joins TRBV7-9 and TRBJ1-4; 9 bases map to TRBD1. The junction had 9 bases not matched to a gene; V was cut back by 5 bases and J by 5 bases. The CDR3 loop spans 16 amino acids. CDR1 and CDR2 (germline): SEHNR, FQNEAQ (reference sequence). The CDR3 sequence is CASSDWGQGDNEKLFF. The DNA of the CDR3 is TGTGCCAGCAGCGATTGGGGACAGGGAGACAATGAAAAACTGTTTTTT.

This chain joins TRBV5-1 and TRBJ1-1; 8 positions match TRBD1. Germline-derived CDR1 and CDR2 are SGHRS and YFSETQ. This CDR3 has 14 amino acids. With 5 bases clipped from V and 1 base from J, the junction kept 4 bases outside the gene matches. CDR3 coding DNA: TGCGCCAGCAGACAAGGGACAGGGAACACTGAAGCTTTCTTT. It yields the protein CASRQGTGNTEAFF.

The CDR3 DNA sequence: TGTGCCAGCTCATCCCGGGTGGCAGGGCCCACTGAAGCTTTCTTT. This sequence encodes CASSSRVAGPTEAFF. J is TRBJ1-1 and V is TRBV6-5; D may be TRBD1 (5 bases). The V end was cut by 8 bases, the J end by 4 bases, with 20 bases between. Germline CDR1 reads MNHEY; CDR2 reads SVGAGI. The CDR3 is 15 amino acids.

The sample holds a few counts of this clone. The chain links TRBV7-2 to TRBJ1-6; D not resolved. The CDR3 spans 15 residues. Germline CDR1 is SGHTA and CDR2 is FQGNSA. Trimming removed 2 bases from V and 5 bases from J, with 10 bases in between. The CDR3 DNA follows: TGTGCCAGCAGCTTACGAGGGAACGATAATTCACCCCTCCACTTT. It codes for CASSLRGNDNSPLHF.

The chain recombines TRBV11-1 with TRBJ2-5, with D unclear. There are 14 residues in the CDR3. Trimming stripped 2 bases from V and 2 bases from J, with 9 bases between. Germline V gene lookup returns CDR1 SGHAT and CDR2 FQDESV (reference sequence). CDR3 sequence reads: CASSLFEEQETQYF. CDR3 sequence (DNA): TGTGCCAGCAGCTTATTCGAGGAACAAGAGACCCAGTACTTC.

The chain carries TRBV7-8 and TRBJ1-4; TRBD1 matches 7 bases. The ends lost 5 bases at V and 4 bases at J; junction bases unmatched: 10. Germline V gives CDR1 SGHVS, CDR2 FQNEAQ. This CDR3 comprises 16 residues. CDR3 amino acids: CASSRPSGTVNEKLFF. CDR3 nucleotide sequence: TGTGCCAGCAGCCGCCCTTCCGGGACAGTTAATGAAAAACTGTTTTTT. Full variable domain (rest looked up from reference TRBV7-8 and TRBJ1-4): GAGVSQSPRYKVAKRGQDVALRCDPISGHVSLFWYQQALGQGPEFLTYFQNEAQLDKSGLPSDRFFAERPEGSVSTLKIQRTQQEDSAVYLCASSRPSGTVNEKLFFGSGTQLSVL.

The chain employs TRBV7-2 and TRBJ2-3; D unclear. Germline lookup yields CDR1 SGHTA and CDR2 FQGNSA. The CDR3 runs to 12 residues. Trimming left V 4 bases short and J 6 bases short, with 8 bases between. The CDR3 nucleotides are TGTGCCAGCAGCTCAACCCGGGATACGCAGTATTTT. Its protein is CASSSTRDTQYF.

The chain has TRBV6-1 and TRBJ2-5; 8 nucleotides align to TRBD1. This CDR3 has 15 amino acids. The ends lost 6 bases at V and 5 bases at J; junction bases unmatched: 11. Germline V CDR1 and CDR2: MNHNS, SASEGT. The CDR3 loop reads CASSYTGTGLETQYF. The CDR3 DNA is TGTGCCAGCAGCTATACCGGGACAGGTCTTGAGACCCAGTACTTC.

The rearrangement links TRBV28 to TRBJ2-1; TRBD1 matches at 7 bases. CDR1 MDHEN and CDR2 SYDVKM come from the germline V gene. With V trimmed by 4 bases and J by 8 bases, 11 bases remained unmatched. The CDR3 has 15 residues. The CDR3 DNA reads TGTGCCAGCAGTTCACAGGGGATAGGAACAGATGAGCAGTTCTTC. It codes for CASSSQGIGTDEQFF.

Only one count was recorded for this clone. The chain is built from TRBV6-6 and TRBJ2-1; D possibly corresponds to TRBD1 (6 bases). The CDR3 length is 15 residues. Germline assignment: CDR1 MNHNY and CDR2 SVGAGI (reference sequence). Between the trimmed V and J ends, which lost 6 bases and 2 bases, there was a span of 14 bases. In DNA, the CDR3 is TGTGCCAGCAGCCGCGTGACAGGCACCTACAATGAGCAGTTCTTC. This sequence encodes CASSRVTGTYNEQFF.

V usage is TRBV11-2 and J usage is TRBJ2-1, with 7 bases aligning to TRBD1. The V gene's germline CDR1 is SGHAT and CDR2 FQNNGV. Losses at the gene ends were 4 bases for V and 7 bases for J; bases not matched to a gene: 7. This CDR3 region has 14 residues. The CDR3 reads CASSSLTGSNEQFF. The CDR3 region has the DNA TGTGCCAGCAGCTCTTTGACAGGGTCGAATGAGCAGTTCTTC. Drawing the rest from reference TRBV11-2 and TRBJ2-1, the complete variable domain is EAGVAQSPRYKIIEKRQSVAFWCNPISGHATLYWYQQILGQGPKLLIQFQNNGVVDDSQLPKDRFSAERLKGVDSTLKIQPAKLEDSAVYLCASSSLTGSNEQFFGPGTRLTVL.

The chain has TRBV7-2 and TRBJ2-1, with D possibly being TRBD2 (7 bases). Germline CDR1 SGHTA, CDR2 FQGNSA. The germline V and J ends were trimmed by 5 bases and 3 bases, with 17 bases remaining between them. This CDR3 has 16 residues. The DNA of the CDR3 is TGTGCCAGCAGCGCAGGCGGGGGCAGCCTCTACAATGAGCAGTTCTTC. This encodes CASSAGGGSLYNEQFF.

The chain is built from TRBV11-2 and TRBJ2-1; the match to TRBD2 covers 7 bases. The CDR3 consists of 16 residues. The germline CDR1 and CDR2 sequences are SGHAT and FQNNGV. Unmatched junction bases numbered 12, after V lost 3 bases and J lost 7 bases. DNA for the CDR3: TGTGCCAGCAGCTTGGTCGCCCTGGGGGGGACTAATGAGCAGTTCTTC. Protein sequence: CASSLVALGGTNEQFF.